Presented here are 14 T cell receptor beta chains from one specimen sequenced in a study of blood T cells in healthy people across ages. PCR was performed a second time for about 7 to 11 cycles using a sample-barcoded 5' primer and a J-beta primer mix. TCRdb fed the 5' RACE reads into MiXCR, producing one record per CDR3 protein. In the table there are some 920,000 distinct CDR3 sequences, 51% of which are singletons. The sample taken for sequencing was blood. All receptors come from an older woman in good health.

The rearrangement joins TRBV30 to TRBJ1-2, with D maybe TRBD1 (5 bases). The CDR3 length is 14 residues. Germline V gives CDR1 GTSNPN, CDR2 SVGIG (reference sequence). Trimming stripped 5 bases from V and 6 bases from J, with 19 bases between. The CDR3 bases are TGTGCCTGGGGTCCTCGGGGGGATCGCGATGGCTACACCTTC. It specifies CAWGPRGDRDGYTF.

The chain links TRBV6-5 to TRBJ2-7; D assignment may be TRBD1 or TRBD2 (6 bases each). There are 15 residues in the CDR3. Per the germline V gene, CDR1 is MNHEY and CDR2 is SVGAGI. Trimming cost V 6 bases and J 6 bases, with 21 bases left between them. CDR3 sequence reads: CASRRRTGAGTEQYF. As DNA, the CDR3 is TGTGCCAGCAGACGCCGCACGGGGGCAGGGACCGAGCAGTACTTC.

The chain has TRBV27 and TRBJ2-7; 7 bases match TRBD1. The CDR3 loop spans 15 amino acids. After removal of 3 bases from V and 2 bases from J, the junction contained 7 bases not matched to a gene. Germline CDR1 reads MNHEY; CDR2 reads SMNVEV (reference sequence). The CDR3 sequence is CASSFLGQPPYEQYF. The CDR3 DNA sequence: TGTGCCAGCAGTTTCCTGGGACAGCCTCCCTACGAGCAGTACTTC.

The J gene is TRBJ2-5, the V gene TRBV9, with 7 bases matching TRBD2. This CDR3 comprises 14 residues. With V trimmed by 3 bases and J by 11 bases, 13 bases remained unmatched. Germline CDR1 reads SGDLS; CDR2 reads YYNGEE. In nucleotides, the CDR3 is TGTGCCAGCAGCGAAGCGGGGACCAACAATGAGCAGTACTTC. Protein: CASSEAGTNNEQYF.

The chain is built from TRBV21-1 and TRBJ2-1; the table names TRBD1, a call not compared with the DNA. TRBV21-1 is a recognized pseudogene. The CDR3 covers 14 residues. The CDR3 DNA sequence: TGTGCCAGCAGCCCTCGCTTTCGGGGCGGCGAGCAGTTCTTC. The encoded protein is CASSPRFRGGEQFF.

V and J are TRBV4-3 and TRBJ2-6, with D unclear. The CDR3 is 16 amino acids. Trimming took 0 bases from V and 0 from J, leaving 6 bases between them. Germline-derived CDR1 and CDR2 are LGHNA and YSLEER. The CDR3 DNA reads TGCGCCAGCAGCCAAGAGGCAAGCTCTGGGGCCAACGTCCTGACTTTC. Protein sequence: CASSQEASSGANVLTF.

This chain joins TRBV4-3 and TRBJ2-2; D gene unclear. This CDR3 is built from 16 residues. V was clipped by 0 bases and J by 6 bases, with 14 bases between them. Germline V lookup: CDR1 LGHNA, CDR2 YSLEER. The CDR3 loop is CASSQEPSGSPGELFF. The CDR3 nucleotides read TGCGCCAGCAGCCAAGAACCAAGTGGGTCTCCCGGGGAGCTGTTTTTT.

This sequence joins TRBV10-1 and TRBJ2-5; D may be TRBD1 (5 bases). This CDR3 has 16 residues. V lost 6 bases and J 2 bases, leaving 19 bases between the germline ends. Germline CDR1 is WNHNN and CDR2 is SYGVQD (reference sequence). CDR3 DNA: TGCGCCAGCAGCAAAGGCCACAGGAGAGGACAAGAGACCCAGTACTTC. This translates into CASSKGHRRGQETQYF.

The CDR3: CASSLVTSGRSNEQFF. The CDR3 DNA sequence: TGCGCCAGCAGCTTGGTGACTAGCGGGAGGAGCAATGAGCAGTTCTTC. This rearrangement joins TRBV5-1 to TRBJ2-1, with TRBD2 matching 13 bases. This CDR3 spans 16 amino acids. V was pared by 0 bases and J by 6 bases, with 3 bases of the junction left unmatched. Germline V gives CDR1 SGHRS, CDR2 YFSETQ.

This clonotype was found a few times. The CDR3 loop reads CSARAPVGGDTQYF. The CDR3 DNA reads TGCAGTGCTAGAGCCCCGGTGGGGGGCGATACGCAGTATTTT. The genes are TRBV20-1 and TRBJ2-3; either TRBD1 or TRBD2 may supply D (6 bases each). Trimming pared 1 base from V and 6 bases from J, leaving 14 bases between. The CDR3 is 14 amino acids. The V gene's germline CDR1 is DFQATT and CDR2 SNEGSKA (reference sequence).

The chain couples TRBV27 to TRBJ2-5; 9 bases align to TRBD1. CDR3 length equals 14 residues. J gave up 4 bases and V 5 bases, and 5 bases lay outside the gene matches. Germline values: CDR1 MNHEY, CDR2 SMNVEV (reference sequence). This CDR3 is CASSRDRVTETQYF. The CDR3 coding sequence is TGTGCCAGCAGTCGGGACAGGGTCACAGAGACCCAGTACTTC.

This rearrangement joins TRBV7-9 to TRBJ1-2; weak D call: TRBD1 (6 bases). CDR1 and CDR2 (germline): SEHNR, FQNEAQ (reference sequence). The V end was cut by 1 base, the J end by 4 bases, with 13 bases between. CDR3 size: 15 residues. CDR3 nucleotides: TGTGCCAGCAGCTTAGGACAGGATCGACCCTATGGCTACACCTTC. Amino acid sequence: CASSLGQDRPYGYTF.

This chain joins TRBV3-1 and TRBJ1-4; 7 nucleotides line up with TRBD1. CDR1 and CDR2 from the germline V gene are LGHDT and YNNKEL (reference sequence). Unmatched junction bases numbered 7, after V lost 1 base and J lost 8 bases. The CDR3 extends over 15 amino acids. The CDR3, as DNA: TGTGCCAGCAGCCAAGGAGTACAGGGGCCGGAAAAACTGTTTTTT. As protein: CASSQGVQGPEKLFF.

The chain uses TRBV24-1 and TRBJ2-5; TRBD2 matches at 9 bases. Looked up from germline, CDR1 is KGHDR and CDR2 is SFDVKD. V trimming: 5 bases; J trimming: 5 bases; junction bases outside the gene matches: 8. This CDR3 has 15 amino acids. The CDR3 here is CATSVLSGSGETQYF. DNA of the CDR3: TGTGCCACCAGTGTCCTTAGCGGGAGCGGTGAGACCCAGTACTTC.